What follows is one T cell receptor (beta chain) and its context. Its antigen is still unknown. This entry belongs to a study of response to subunit inactivated influenza vaccine. V was trimmed by 1 base and J by 3 bases, leaving 13 bases between them. This CDR3 is 15 amino acids long. TCRdb re-analysed the RT-PCR reads in MiXCR, keeping a single row per CDR3 protein. The data hold about 650,000 distinct CDR3 sequences, with around 14% observed a single time. Study-level findings and limits: Authors suggested seasonal influenza vaccinations each recruit few new T cells.

The source is a man aged 45-65 years who received an inactivated influenza vaccine. This sequence joins TRBV12-3 or TRBV12-4 and TRBJ2-7; possibly TRBD1 for D (6 bases). The input for sequencing was PBMCs from blood, taken roughly 13 days after vaccination. CDR3 nucleotides: TGTGCCAGCAGTTTAGGGCAGGGGACAAACTACGAGCAGTACTTC. Residues: CASSLGQGTNYEQYF.